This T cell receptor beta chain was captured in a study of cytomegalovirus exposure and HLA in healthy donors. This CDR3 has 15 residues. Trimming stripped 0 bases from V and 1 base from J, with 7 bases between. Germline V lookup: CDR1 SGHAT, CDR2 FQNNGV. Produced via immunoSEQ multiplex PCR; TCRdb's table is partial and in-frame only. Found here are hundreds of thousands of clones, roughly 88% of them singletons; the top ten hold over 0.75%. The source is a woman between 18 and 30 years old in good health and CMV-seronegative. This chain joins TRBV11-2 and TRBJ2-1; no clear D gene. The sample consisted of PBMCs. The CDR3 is CASSLDLQSYNEQFF. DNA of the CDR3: TGTGCCAGCAGCTTAGATCTGCAGTCCTACAATGAGCAGTTCTTC.